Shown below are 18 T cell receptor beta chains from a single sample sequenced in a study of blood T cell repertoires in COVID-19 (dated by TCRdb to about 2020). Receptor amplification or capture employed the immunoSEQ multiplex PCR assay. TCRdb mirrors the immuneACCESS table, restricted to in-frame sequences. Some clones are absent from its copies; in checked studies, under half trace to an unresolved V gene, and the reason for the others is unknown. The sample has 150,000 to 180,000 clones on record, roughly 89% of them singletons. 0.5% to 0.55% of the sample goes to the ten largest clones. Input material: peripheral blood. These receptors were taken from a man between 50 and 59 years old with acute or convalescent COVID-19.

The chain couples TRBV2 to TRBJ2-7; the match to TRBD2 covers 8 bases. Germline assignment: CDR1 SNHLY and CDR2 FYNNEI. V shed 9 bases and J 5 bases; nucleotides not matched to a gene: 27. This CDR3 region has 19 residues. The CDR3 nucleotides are TGTGCCAGTTCAAGGGGCCCGAGGGGTACCGCGGGAGGCCCCCACGAGCAGTACTTC. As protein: CASSRGPRGTAGGPHEQYF.

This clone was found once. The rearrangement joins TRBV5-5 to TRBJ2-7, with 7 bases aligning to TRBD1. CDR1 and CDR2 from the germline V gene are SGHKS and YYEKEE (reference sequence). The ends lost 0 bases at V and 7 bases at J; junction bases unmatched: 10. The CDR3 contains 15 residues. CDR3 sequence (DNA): TGTGCCAGCAGCTTGGAGGGGACAGCTGTGGGGGAGCAGTACTTC. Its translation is CASSLEGTAVGEQYF. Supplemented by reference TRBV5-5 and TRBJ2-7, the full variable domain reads DAGVTQSPTHLIKTRGQQVTLRCSPISGHKSVSWYQQVLGQGPQFIFQYYEKEERGRGNFPDRFSARQFPNYSSELNVNALLLGDSALYLCASSLEGTAVGEQYFGPGTRLTVT.

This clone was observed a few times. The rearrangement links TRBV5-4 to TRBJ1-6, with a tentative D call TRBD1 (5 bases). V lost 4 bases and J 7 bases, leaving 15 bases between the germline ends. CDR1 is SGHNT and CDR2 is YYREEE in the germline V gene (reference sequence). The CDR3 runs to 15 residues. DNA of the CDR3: TGTGCCAGCAGCGGGGGGACTCCGGGGAATTCACCCCTCCACTTT. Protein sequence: CASSGGTPGNSPLHF.

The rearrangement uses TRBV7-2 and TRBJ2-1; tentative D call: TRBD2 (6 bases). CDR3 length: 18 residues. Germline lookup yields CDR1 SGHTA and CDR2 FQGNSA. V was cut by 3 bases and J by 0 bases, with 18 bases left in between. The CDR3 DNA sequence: TGTGCCAGCAGCTTTCAGCGTCCGGTGGGGGGCTCCTACAATGAGCAGTTCTTC. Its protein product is CASSFQRPVGGSYNEQFF.

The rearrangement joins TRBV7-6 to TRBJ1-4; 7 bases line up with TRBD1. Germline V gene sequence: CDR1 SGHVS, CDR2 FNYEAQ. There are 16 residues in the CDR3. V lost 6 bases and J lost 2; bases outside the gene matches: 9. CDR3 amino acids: CASRHRGPGTNEKLFF. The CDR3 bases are TGTGCCAGCAGACATAGGGGGCCGGGCACTAATGAAAAACTGTTTTTT.

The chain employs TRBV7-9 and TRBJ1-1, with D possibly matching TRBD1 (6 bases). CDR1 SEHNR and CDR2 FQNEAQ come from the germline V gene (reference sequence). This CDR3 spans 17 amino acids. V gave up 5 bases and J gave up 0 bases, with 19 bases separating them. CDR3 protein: CASSPDPPDSMNTEAFF. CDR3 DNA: TGTGCCAGCAGCCCAGACCCACCGGACAGCATGAACACTGAAGCTTTCTTT.

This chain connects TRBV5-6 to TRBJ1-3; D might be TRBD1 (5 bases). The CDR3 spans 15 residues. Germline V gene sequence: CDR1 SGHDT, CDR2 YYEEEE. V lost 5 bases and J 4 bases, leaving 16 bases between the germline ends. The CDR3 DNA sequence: TGTGCCAGCAGACTCGGGCGGGGCGCGGGAAACACCATATATTTT. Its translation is CASRLGRGAGNTIYF. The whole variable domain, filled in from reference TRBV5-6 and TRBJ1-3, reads DAGVTQSPTHLIKTRGQQVTLRCSPKSGHDTVSWYQQALGQGPQFIFQYYEEEERQRGNFPDRFSGHQFPNYSSELNVNALLLGDSALYLCASRLGRGAGNTIYFGEGSWLTVV.

In DNA, the CDR3 is TGCAGTGCTATATCCGACTATGGCTACACCTTC. Translation gives CSAISDYGYTF. The V call is TRBV20-1, the J call TRBJ1-2; D unresolved. CDR3 length: 11 amino acids. Germline lookup yields CDR1 DFQATT and CDR2 SNEGSKA (reference sequence). V lost 4 bases, J lost 3 bases, and 6 bases lay in between.

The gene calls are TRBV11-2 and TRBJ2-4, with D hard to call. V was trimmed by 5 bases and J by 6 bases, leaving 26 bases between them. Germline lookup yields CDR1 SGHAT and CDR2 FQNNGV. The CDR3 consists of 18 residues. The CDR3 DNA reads TGTGCCAGCAGCCGAAGGTTGGGTGGGTCCATAAGAGGAAACATTCAGTACTTC. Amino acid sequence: CASSRRLGGSIRGNIQYF.

The CDR3 sequence: CASSFRNIQYF. The CDR3 DNA follows: TGTGCCAGCAGTTTCAGAAACATTCAGTACTTC. The chain links TRBV28 to TRBJ2-4; D gene ambiguous. CDR3 size: 11 residues. CDR1 and CDR2 from the germline V gene are MDHEN and SYDVKM. The V end lost 3 bases, the J end lost 6 bases, and 3 bases lay between the germline ends.

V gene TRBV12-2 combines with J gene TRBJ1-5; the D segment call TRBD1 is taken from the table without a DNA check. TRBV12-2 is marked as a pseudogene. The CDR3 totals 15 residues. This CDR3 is CASRSWTASNQPQHF. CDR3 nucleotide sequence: TGTGCAAGTCGCTCCTGGACAGCCAGCAATCAGCCCCAGCATTTT.

CDR3 DNA sequence: TGTGCCAGCAGTCCCGGGGGTACCGGGGCCAACGTCCTGACTTTC. Translating it yields CASSPGGTGANVLTF. The chain combines TRBV28 with TRBJ2-6, with D perhaps matching TRBD2 (6 bases). Germline CDR1 is MDHEN and CDR2 is SYDVKM. Trimming shortened V by 5 bases and J by 4 bases, and 12 bases separated the two germline ends. The CDR3 has 15 residues.

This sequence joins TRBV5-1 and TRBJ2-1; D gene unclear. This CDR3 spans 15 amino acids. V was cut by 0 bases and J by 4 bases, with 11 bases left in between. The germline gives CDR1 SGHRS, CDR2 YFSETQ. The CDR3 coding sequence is TGCGCCAGCAGCTTGGGCGAGTTTTGGTACAATGAGCAGTTCTTC. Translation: CASSLGEFWYNEQFF.

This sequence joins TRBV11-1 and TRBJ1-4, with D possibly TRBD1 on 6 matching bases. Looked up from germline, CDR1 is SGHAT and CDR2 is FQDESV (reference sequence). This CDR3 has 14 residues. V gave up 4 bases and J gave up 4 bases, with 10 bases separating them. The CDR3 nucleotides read TGTGCCAGCAGCTCACAGGGTTTTAATGAAAAACTGTTTTTT. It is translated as CASSSQGFNEKLFF.

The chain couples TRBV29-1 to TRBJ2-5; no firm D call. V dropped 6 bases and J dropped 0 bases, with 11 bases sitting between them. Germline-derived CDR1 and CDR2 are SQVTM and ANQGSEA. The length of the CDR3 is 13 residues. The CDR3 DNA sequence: TGCAGCGTCCTGGTACAGTACCAAGAGACCCAGTACTTC. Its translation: CSVLVQYQETQYF.

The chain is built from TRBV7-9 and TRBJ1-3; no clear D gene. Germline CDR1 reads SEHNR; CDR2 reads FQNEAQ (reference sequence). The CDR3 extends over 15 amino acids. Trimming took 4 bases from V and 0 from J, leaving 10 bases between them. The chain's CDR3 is CASSSQQSSGNTIYF. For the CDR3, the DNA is TGTGCCAGCAGCTCACAACAGAGCTCTGGAAACACCATATATTTT.

The CDR3 DNA reads as TGTGCCAGCAGCTTAGGCCTCTTGGGCGACGAGCAGTACTTC. It yields the protein CASSLGLLGDEQYF. The rearrangement uses TRBV7-9 and TRBJ2-7; D is ambiguous. The CDR3 consists of 14 residues. Trimming cost V 1 base and J 5 bases, with 12 bases left between them. CDR1 and CDR2 from the germline V gene are SEHNR and FQNEAQ (reference sequence). The full variable domain, in which reference TRBV7-9 and TRBJ2-7 provide the parts outside the CDR3, is DTGVSQNPRHKITKRGQNVTFRCDPISEHNRLYWYRQTLGQGPEFLTYFQNEAQLEKSRLLSDRFSAERPKGSFSTLEIQRTEQGDSAMYLCASSLGLLGDEQYFGPGTRLTVT.

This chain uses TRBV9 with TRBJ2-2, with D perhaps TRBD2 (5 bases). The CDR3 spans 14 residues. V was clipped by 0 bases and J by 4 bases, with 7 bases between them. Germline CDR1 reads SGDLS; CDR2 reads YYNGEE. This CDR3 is CASSVVSGTGELFF. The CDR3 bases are TGTGCCAGCAGCGTAGTAAGCGGCACCGGGGAGCTGTTTTTT.